This is a list of T cell receptor beta chains from one sample in a study of CD8 T cell repertoires and HIV-1 epitope variants. Some clones are missing from TCRdb's copy, which holds only in-frame ones; the method was immunoSEQ multiplex PCR. Of roughly 5,200 clones listed, about 71% were seen once; the top ten hold less than 50%. Their target antigens are unknown. The sequenced sample was cultured CD8+ T cells derived from PBMCs. These receptor sequences come from a male donor with HIV. Both conserved end residues are part of each CDR3. D genes are given only for firm matches. Only some rows state a clone size, as once, few, many or a class for expanded clones.

D	size	J	V	CDR3	DNA
.	once	TRBJ2-1	TRBV6-5	CASRQGWLDEQFF	TGTGCCAGCAGACAGGGATGGCTGGATGAGCAGTTCTTC
.	.	TRBJ2-5	TRBV11-3	CASSLDAGQETQYF	TGTGCCAGCAGCTTAGACGCAGGGCAAGAGACCCAGTACTTC
.	once	TRBJ2-1	TRBV27	CASSSKTEGRTGGQFF	TGTGCCAGCAGTTCGAAAACGGAGGGCCGTACAGGAGGGCAGTTCTTC
.	few	TRBJ2-7	TRBV7-9	CASTMGRGSNYEQYF	TGTGCCAGCACCATGGGCAGGGGATCGAACTACGAGCAGTACTTC
TRBD1	few	TRBJ2-1	TRBV11-2	CASSLVRGILNEQFF	TGTGCCAGCAGCTTAGTCAGGGGGATTTTAAATGAGCAGTTCTTC
.	.	TRBJ2-7	TRBV11-2	CASSLGDPGIGYEQYF	TGTGCCAGCAGCTTAGGAGATCCAGGGATCGGCTACGAGCAGTACTTC
.	.	TRBJ1-2	TRBV11-1	CASSSDSRRGYTF	TGTGCCAGCAGCTCGGACAGTCGGCGGGGCTACACCTTC
.	.	TRBJ2-7	TRBV28	CASAQGPYEQYF	TGTGCCAGCGCGCAGGGCCCCTACGAGCAGTACTTC
.	.	TRBJ1-3	TRBV29-1	CSVAPVNSGNTIYF	TGCAGCGTTGCGCCCGTAAACTCTGGAAACACCATATATTTT
.	.	TRBJ2-1	TRBV7-9	CASSLPPPTTSYNEQFF	TGTGCCAGCAGCTTACCCCCACCGACGACCTCCTACAATGAGCAGTTCTTC
.	.	TRBJ1-6	TRBV6-5	CASSYYGSSYNSPLHF	TGTGCCAGCAGTTATTACGGAAGCTCCTATAATTCACCCCTCCACTTT
TRBD2	few	TRBJ2-7	TRBV6-5	CASSYGGGEQYF	TGTGCCAGCAGTTACGGGGGGGGCGAGCAGTACTTC
.	.	TRBJ2-5	TRBV5-1	CASRPSDSGGETQYF	TGCGCCAGCAGACCATCGGACAGTGGGGGGGAGACCCAGTACTTC
.	.	TRBJ1-2	TRBV7-9	CASSPTGSYGYTF	TGTGCCAGCAGCCCGACAGGTAGCTATGGCTACACCTTC
TRBD2	.	TRBJ2-1	TRBV27	CASSSLGRERREQFF	TGTGCCAGCAGTTCCCTGGGGCGGGAGCGGCGTGAGCAGTTCTTC
TRBD1	.	TRBJ2-7	TRBV4-2	CASSQEGGQGPYEQYF	TGTGCCAGCAGCCAAGAGGGGGGACAGGGACCCTACGAGCAGTACTTC
.	few	TRBJ1-3	TRBV13	CASSLRDSGNTIYF	TGTGCCAGCAGCCTCAGGGATAGTGGAAACACCATATATTTT
.	medium-sized	TRBJ2-2	TRBV19	CASSNWIQTTNTGELFF	TGTGCCAGTAGTAACTGGATTCAGACTACGAACACCGGGGAGCTGTTTTTT
.	few	TRBJ1-2	TRBV19	CASSIPPNYGYTF	TGTGCCAGTAGTATTCCCCCCAACTATGGCTACACCTTC
.	.	TRBJ2-7	TRBV5-1	CASSWDPSEAYEQYF	TGCGCCAGCAGCTGGGATCCTTCCGAAGCCTACGAGCAGTACTTC
.	.	TRBJ1-5	TRBV10-3	CAIRDSNQPQHF	TGTGCCATCAGGGACAGCAATCAGCCCCAGCATTTT
TRBD1	.	TRBJ1-1	TRBV5-1	CASSSEDRGLGMNTEAFF	TGCGCCAGCAGCTCGGAAGACAGGGGTTTGGGGATGAACACTGAAGCTTTCTTT
TRBD1	.	TRBJ2-5	TRBV5-1	CASSPVSGQQETQYF	TGCGCCAGCAGCCCCGTTTCGGGACAGCAAGAGACCCAGTACTTC
TRBD2	few	TRBJ2-3	TRBV30	CAWSIGLAGATDTQYF	TGTGCCTGGAGTATCGGACTAGCGGGGGCTACAGATACGCAGTATTTT
TRBD1	.	TRBJ1-6	TRBV7-6	CASSPGQGANSPLHF	TGTGCCAGCAGCCCGGGACAGGGGGCAAATTCACCCCTCCACTTT
.	few	TRBJ2-2	TRBV6-5	CASARQGSGELFF	TGTGCCAGCGCTCGGCAGGGGTCCGGGGAGCTGTTTTTT
.	.	TRBJ2-1	TRBV29-1	CSVEGGPYNEQFF	TGCAGCGTCGAGGGAGGCCCCTACAATGAGCAGTTCTTC
.	.	TRBJ1-2	TRBV19	CASSMEDNYGYTF	TGTGCCAGTAGTATGGAGGACAACTATGGCTACACCTTC
.	.	TRBJ2-1	TRBV28	CASSFPGSGSYNEQFF	TGTGCCAGCAGTTTCCCCGGTAGCGGATCCTACAATGAGCAGTTCTTC
.	.	TRBJ2-7	TRBV5-4	CASSLATGPAYEQYF	TGTGCCAGCAGCTTGGCCACAGGTCCAGCCTACGAGCAGTACTTC
TRBD2	.	TRBJ2-1	TRBV5-1	CASTSLAGGGDNEQFF	TGCGCCAGCACCTCACTAGCGGGAGGGGGAGACAATGAGCAGTTCTTC
.	.	TRBJ1-2	TRBV2	CASSPFETGEENYGYTF	TGTGCCAGCAGTCCTTTTGAGACAGGAGAAGAGAACTATGGCTACACCTTC
.	few	TRBJ2-7	TRBV9	CASSVAGETYEQYF	TGTGCCAGCAGCGTAGCGGGGGAGACGTACGAGCAGTACTTC
.	.	TRBJ2-7	TRBV7-2	CASSLWRSYEQYF	TGTGCCAGCAGCCTTTGGCGGTCCTACGAGCAGTACTTC
TRBD1	.	TRBJ2-4	TRBV25-1	CASSVYGTGPQKNIQYF	TGTGCCAGCAGTGTGTACGGGACAGGGCCACAAAAGAACATTCAGTACTTC
TRBD2	few	TRBJ2-1	TRBV6-5	CASSYSPSGGAREQFF	TGTGCCAGCAGTTACTCTCCTAGCGGGGGGGCCCGTGAGCAGTTCTTC
TRBD1	.	TRBJ1-2	TRBV9	CASSVDRGKNDYTF	TGTGCCAGCAGCGTAGACAGGGGGAAGAATGACTACACCTTC
.	.	TRBJ1-5	TRBV15	CATSREGIYQPQHF	TGTGCCACCAGCAGAGAAGGGATCTACCAGCCCCAGCATTTT
.	.	TRBJ1-2	TRBV4-3	CASSGEVDGYTF	TGCGCCAGCTCAGGGGAGGTTGATGGCTACACCTTC
.	large	TRBJ1-2	TRBV5-6	CASSPWPVELDYGYTF	TGTGCCAGCAGCCCTTGGCCGGTAGAATTGGACTATGGCTACACCTTC
.	.	TRBJ2-7	TRBV6-1	CASSVSSGTVSYEQYF	TGTGCCAGCAGTGTATCCTCCGGGACGGTGTCCTACGAGCAGTACTTC
.	once	TRBJ2-2	TRBV6-1	CASFSGALSGELFF	TGTGCCAGCTTTAGTGGGGCTCTCTCCGGGGAGCTGTTTTTT
.	.	TRBJ2-7	TRBV27	CASSRGGYEQYF	TGTGCCAGCAGTAGAGGGGGCTACGAGCAGTACTTC
.	.	TRBJ2-3	TRBV4-2	CASSLLGGGAGGTDTQYF	TGTGCCAGCAGCCTACTTGGAGGGGGGGCTGGAGGCACAGATACGCAGTATTTT
TRBD2	few	TRBJ2-1	TRBV7-7	CASSLGTSGDEQFF	TGTGCCAGCAGCTTAGGGACTAGTGGAGATGAGCAGTTCTTC
.	once	TRBJ2-7	TRBV19	CASSIDRNDEREQYF	TGTGCCAGTAGTATAGATCGGAACGATGAGCGCGAGCAGTACTTC
.	few	TRBJ1-4	TRBV28	CASAITGHRGEKLFF	TGTGCCAGCGCAATTACTGGCCACCGGGGGGAAAAACTGTTTTTT
.	.	TRBJ2-7	TRBV6-5	CASSYSSVYEQYF	TGTGCCAGCAGTTACTCCTCCGTCTACGAGCAGTACTTC
TRBD1	.	TRBJ2-6	TRBV2	CASSPPGQGASGANVLTF	TGTGCCAGCAGTCCCCCGGGACAGGGGGCCTCTGGGGCCAACGTCCTGACTTTC
.	.	TRBJ2-1	TRBV5-6	CASSFGRVFDNEQFF	TGTGCCAGCAGCTTTGGCAGGGTTTTCGACAATGAGCAGTTCTTC
TRBD1	.	TRBJ2-4	TRBV28	CASASGTGDKNIQYF	TGTGCCAGCGCGTCCGGGACAGGGGATAAAAACATTCAGTACTTC
TRBD1	.	TRBJ2-7	TRBV6-6	CASSYQGVNEQYF	TGTGCCAGCAGTTACCAGGGGGTGAACGAGCAGTACTTC
TRBD2	.	TRBJ2-7	TRBV5-3	CARALRRAGGRTYEQYF	TGTGCCAGAGCCCTACGGAGAGCGGGGGGCCGTACCTACGAGCAGTACTTC
TRBD2	.	TRBJ2-1	TRBV29-1	CSVEDPLAGVDNEQFF	TGCAGCGTTGAAGACCCACTAGCGGGGGTCGATAATGAGCAGTTCTTC
TRBD1	.	TRBJ2-1	TRBV19	CASTPEMTGVTYNEQFF	TGTGCCAGTACCCCCGAAATGACAGGGGTCACCTACAATGAGCAGTTCTTC
.	medium-sized	TRBJ2-7	TRBV4-1	CASSRILDYEQYF	TGCGCCAGCAGCCGTATACTCGACTACGAGCAGTACTTC
.	once	TRBJ1-5	TRBV28	CASSSGGGAGNQPQHF	TGTGCCAGCAGTTCTGGGGGGGGCGCGGGCAATCAGCCCCAGCATTTT
TRBD1	.	TRBJ2-7	TRBV2	CASSEGTGTYEQYF	TGTGCCAGCAGTGAAGGGACAGGGACCTACGAGCAGTACTTC